Listed below are T cell receptor beta chains from one sample, sequenced in a study of CD8 T cells in ankylosing spondylitis. TCRdb itself ran the 5' RACE reads through MiXCR, one entry per CDR3 protein. Of about 42,000 distinct CDR3 sequences listed, 3% to 4.5% are singletons. Sequencing was done on a sample of blood, either unsorted or a sorted T cell fraction (not recorded which). The receptor source for this set is a female donor with ankylosing spondylitis or in good health (not recorded which). CDR3s include the opening cysteine and the closing phenylalanine or tryptophan. The D gene is left open where the match is weak. A row's size may be missing; if present it is once, few, many or a size class.

D gene | clone size | J gene | V gene | CDR3 DNA | CDR3 protein
. | . | TRBJ2-3 | TRBV9 | TGTGCCAGCAGCGTTGGCGAAGATACGCAGTATTTT | CASSVGEDTQYF
. | few | TRBJ1-4 | TRBV9 | TGTGCCAGCAGCCCCGACGGGTCAACTAATGAAAAACTGTTTTTT | CASSPDGSTNEKLFF
. | many | TRBJ2-1 | TRBV9 | TGTGCCAGCAGCGTACAGGGACGGTACAATGAGCAGTTCTTC | CASSVQGRYNEQFF
. | many | TRBJ1-1 | TRBV9 | TGTGCCAGCAGCCCAACCTCGAGGACCACGGCTTTCTTT | CASSPTSRTTAFF
TRBD2 | few | TRBJ2-3 | TRBV9 | TGTGCCAGCGGAGGGGGGGTGGGACTAGCGGCCACAGATACGCAGTATTTT | CASGGGVGLAATDTQYF
. | many | TRBJ1-1 | TRBV9 | TGTGCCAGCAGCGTAGGACTATCCAGGGGTAGCACTGAAGCTTTCTTT | CASSVGLSRGSTEAFF
. | many | TRBJ2-3 | TRBV9 | TGTGCCAGCAGCCCCGAGCCGGGGGAGGCGCAGTATTTT | CASSPEPGEAQYF
. | . | TRBJ1-6 | TRBV9 | TGTGCCACCAGCGTAGGACAGCTAACTTCACCCCTCTACTTT | CATSVGQLTSPLYF
TRBD1 | medium-sized | TRBJ1-2 | TRBV9 | TGTGCCAGCAGCCTTGGACAGGGGGCAACCTATGGCTACACCTTC | CASSLGQGATYGYTF
TRBD1 | many | TRBJ2-7 | TRBV9 | TGTGCCAGCAGCGTAGAGGCGGGACAGGGCACCTACGAGCAGTACTTC | CASSVEAGQGTYEQYF
. | many | TRBJ2-1 | TRBV9 | TGTGCCAGCAGCGTAGGAGTCCAGTACAATGAGCAGTTCTTC | CASSVGVQYNEQFF
. | many | TRBJ2-2 | TRBV9 | TGTGCCAGCAGCGTATTGGCTGCGAACACCGGGGAGCTGTTTTTT | CASSVLAANTGELFF
. | many | TRBJ2-7 | TRBV9 | TGTGCCAGCAGCGTAGGACCGGGGGGCGCTTTGAGCGAGCAGTACTTC | CASSVGPGGALSEQYF
TRBD1 | many | TRBJ1-4 | TRBV9 | TGTGCCAGCAGCAGGGGGACAGGAAAAGATGAAAAACTGTTTTTT | CASSRGTGKDEKLFF
. | many | TRBJ2-5 | TRBV9 | TGTGCCAGCAGCGCATCATTGAGGGTCGGGGGAGAAGAGACCCAGTACTTC | CASSASLRVGGEETQYF
. | few | TRBJ1-5 | TRBV3-1 | TGTGCCTTCACCTTTGGAGAATGGACACCTGATAGCAATCAGCCCCAGCATTTT | CAFTFGEWTPDSNQPQHF
TRBD1 | . | TRBJ2-1 | TRBV9 | TGTGCCAGCAGCCCCCGGGACAGGGCAGCAAATGAGCAGTTCTTC | CASSPRDRAANEQFF
. | few | TRBJ2-7 | TRBV9 | TGTGCCAGCAGCGTGACCGGGACGAACGACGAGCAGTACTTC | CASSVTGTNDEQYF
. | many | TRBJ2-7 | TRBV9 | TGTGCCAGCAGCGTAGACCAAGGACAGTTTAGCGGGCAGTACTTC | CASSVDQGQFSGQYF
TRBD2 | many | TRBJ2-1 | TRBV9 | TGTGCCAGCAGCGTAGAATCGGGGACTAGCGGGGGAAGATTCTACAATGAGCAGTTCTTC | CASSVESGTSGGRFYNEQFF
TRBD2 | many | TRBJ2-5 | TRBV9 | TGTGCCAGCAGCCTAGGCCCCGGGGGGGCCGGTGAGACCCAGTACTTC | CASSLGPGGAGETQYF
. | many | TRBJ2-5 | TRBV9 | TGTGCCAGCAGTGGGGGGGAGACCCAGTACTTC | CASSGGETQYF
TRBD1 | few | TRBJ2-7 | TRBV9 | TGTGCCAGCAGCCTACAGGGGTCCGACTACGAGCAGTACTTC | CASSLQGSDYEQYF
. | few | TRBJ2-1 | TRBV9 | TGTGCCAGCAGCAAACGTCTTACGGGGGCGTACAATGAGCAGTTCTTC | CASSKRLTGAYNEQFF
TRBD2 | . | TRBJ2-1 | TRBV9 | TGTGCCAGCAGCGTCACGGGAGGGATCGATGAGCAGTTCTTC | CASSVTGGIDEQFF
. | many | TRBJ2-1 | TRBV9 | TGTGCCAGCACCCTAACTGGGGACGGTGAGCAGTTCTTC | CASTLTGDGEQFF
. | many | TRBJ1-5 | TRBV19 | TGTGCCAGTAGTATAGATGGGCCGGGGCAGCCCCAGCATTTT | CASSIDGPGQPQHF
. | many | TRBJ2-3 | TRBV9 | TGTGCCAGCAGCTCCGAAATCGGTGGAGATACGCAGTATTTT | CASSSEIGGDTQYF